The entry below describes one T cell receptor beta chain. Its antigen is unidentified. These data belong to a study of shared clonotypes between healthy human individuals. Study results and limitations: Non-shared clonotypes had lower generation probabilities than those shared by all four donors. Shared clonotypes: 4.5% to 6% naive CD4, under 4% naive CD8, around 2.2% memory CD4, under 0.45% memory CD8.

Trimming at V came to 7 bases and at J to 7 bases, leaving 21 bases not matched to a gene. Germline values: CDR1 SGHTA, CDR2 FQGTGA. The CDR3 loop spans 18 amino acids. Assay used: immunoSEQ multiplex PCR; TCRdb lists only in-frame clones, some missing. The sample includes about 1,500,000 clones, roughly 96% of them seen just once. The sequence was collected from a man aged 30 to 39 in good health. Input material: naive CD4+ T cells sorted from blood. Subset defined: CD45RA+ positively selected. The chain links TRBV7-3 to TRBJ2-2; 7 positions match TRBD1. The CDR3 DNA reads TGTGCCAGCAATACCCGAATAGACAGGGCCATCAATGGCGGGGAGCTGTTTTTT. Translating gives CASNTRIDRAINGGELFF.